The clone carrying this T cell receptor (beta chain) has ten or more counts. Antigen unknown. It was 5'RACE with constant-segment primers that produced the TCR alpha and TCR beta cDNA libraries, which carried sample barcodes and UMIs. A single record per CDR3 protein comes from TCRdb applying MiXCR to the 5' RACE reads. The sample shows 250,000 to 300,000 distinct CDR3 sequences, 15% to 20% of them seen only once. The data derive from a study of T-cell memory formation after mild COVID-19. General study results and limits: Specificity for SARS-CoV-2 was not confirmed among the second-wave clones peaking on day 37.

V lost 4 bases, J lost 2 bases, and 4 bases lay in between. The CDR3 is 12 residues long. The V gene's germline CDR1 is SGHVS and CDR2 FNYEAQ. The material sequenced was PBMCs or a T cell subset sorted from them (not recorded which). The genes are TRBV7-6 and TRBJ2-3; D is uncertain. The receptor was isolated from a man aged 18 to 35 who had mild COVID-19 (a few samples of this study predate the infection). Cell type and time point are not known. The CDR3 region is CASSSHTDTQYF. The CDR3 DNA reads as TGTGCCAGCAGCTCTCACACAGATACGCAGTATTTT.